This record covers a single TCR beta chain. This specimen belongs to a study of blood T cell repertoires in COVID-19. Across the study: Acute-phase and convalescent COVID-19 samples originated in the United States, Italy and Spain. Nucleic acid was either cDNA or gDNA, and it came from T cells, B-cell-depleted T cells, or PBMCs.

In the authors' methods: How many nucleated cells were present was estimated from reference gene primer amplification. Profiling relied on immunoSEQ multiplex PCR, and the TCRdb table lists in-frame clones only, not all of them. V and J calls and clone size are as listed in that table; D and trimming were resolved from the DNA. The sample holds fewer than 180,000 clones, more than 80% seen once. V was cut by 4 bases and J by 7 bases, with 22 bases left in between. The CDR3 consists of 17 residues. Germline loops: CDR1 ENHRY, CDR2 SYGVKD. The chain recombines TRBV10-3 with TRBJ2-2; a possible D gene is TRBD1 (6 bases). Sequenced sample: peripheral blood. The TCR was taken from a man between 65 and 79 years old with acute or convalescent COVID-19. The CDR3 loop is CAISGSRGFKQGGELFF. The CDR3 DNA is TGTGCCATCAGTGGTAGCAGGGGCTTCAAACAGGGCGGGGAGCTGTTTTTT.